The 26 T cell receptor beta chains presented below share a single source sample, sequenced in a study of T cells in Graves' hyperthyroidism and ophthalmopathy. The investigators amplified TCR beta CDR3 regions from RNA transcripts. HTBI primers were the set used in a first-round RT-PCR of the TCR CDR3. TCRdb itself ran the multiplex PCR reads through MiXCR, one entry per CDR3 protein. In the table there are roughly 530,000 distinct CDR3 sequences, 17% of which are singletons. The sample was blood. Every receptor here comes from a young woman with Graves' ophthalmopathy.

In the case of this clonotype: The junction does not match germline at one end; this may be a read error. The chain has TRBV6-4 and TRBJ1-2; weak D call: TRBD1 (6 bases). In germline, CDR1 is MRHNA, CDR2 SNTAGT. The CDR3 has 17 residues. The CDR3 is CASSYSGGLGGTYGYTF. CDR3 coding DNA: TGTGCCAGCAGTTACTCAGGAGGGCTAGGGGGGACCTATGGCTACACCTTC.

The rearrangement joins TRBV28 to TRBJ2-2; 8 positions agree with TRBD1. Germline trimming cut 6 bases from V and 6 bases from J; bases unmatched to any gene: 12. CDR1 is MDHEN, CDR2 SYDVKM, per germline. There are 16 residues in the CDR3. CDR3 in amino acids: CASRATGVELAGELFF. CDR3 bases: TGTGCCAGCAGGGCGACAGGGGTTGAGTTGGCCGGGGAGCTGTTTTTT.

This clonotype was counted many times. The chain joins TRBV6-2 or TRBV6-3 to TRBJ2-5; no clear D gene. The V end lost 8 bases, the J end lost 9 bases, and 13 bases lay between the germline ends. Germline V gene lookup returns CDR1 MNHEY and CDR2 SVGEGT. The CDR3 has 11 amino acids. The CDR3 reads CASGRQASQYF. CDR3 nucleotide sequence: TGTGCCAGCGGTCGGCAGGCATCCCAGTACTTC.

In this sample, this clonotype turned up many times. This sequence joins TRBV12-3 or TRBV12-4 and TRBJ1-1; possibly TRBD1 for D (5 bases). The CDR3 contains 14 residues. The V gene lost 6 bases and the J gene lost 1 base, with 12 bases spanning the gap. In DNA, the CDR3 is TGTGCCAGCAGGCCTACAGGCCGGAACACTGAAGCTTTCTTT. It is translated as CASRPTGRNTEAFF.

This clonotype was counted only a few times. The CDR3 coding sequence is TGTGCCAGCAACCGACAGGGGGAAGCCTATAATTCACCCCTCCACTTT. Residues: CASNRQGEAYNSPLHF. The chain combines TRBV6-1 with TRBJ1-6, with 9 nucleotides matching TRBD1. The CDR3 loop spans 16 amino acids. Germline trimming cut 7 bases from V and 2 bases from J; bases unmatched to any gene: 6. Germline V gene lookup returns CDR1 MNHNS and CDR2 SASEGT.

This clonotype was observed a handful of times. This rearrangement joins TRBV6-2 or TRBV6-3 to TRBJ2-1; 8 bases are a match to TRBD2. This CDR3 contains 13 residues. The germline CDR1 and CDR2 sequences are MNHEY and SVGEGT. V lost 4 bases, J lost 10 bases, and 6 bases stayed unmatched. CDR3 residues: CASSSILAEEQFF. The CDR3 bases are TGTGCCAGCAGTTCTATACTAGCGGAAGAGCAGTTCTTC.

Ten or more counts support this clonotype. The rearrangement joins TRBV6-1 to TRBJ1-2; 7 nucleotides match TRBD1. Germline V lookup: CDR1 MNHNS, CDR2 SASEGT. This CDR3 region has 15 residues. J gave up 3 bases and V 7 bases, and 11 bases lay outside the gene matches. The CDR3 DNA reads TGTGCCAGCACCCCCCAAAGACAGGGAGACTATGGCTACACCTTC. Residues: CASTPQRQGDYGYTF.

This clonotype was seen a few times. This chain links TRBV9 with TRBJ1-2; 10 nucleotides match TRBD1. Germline V lookup: CDR1 SGDLS, CDR2 YYNGEE. This CDR3 is built from 15 residues. The ends lost 0 bases at V and 4 bases at J; junction bases unmatched: 3. The CDR3 bases are TGTGCCAGCAGCGTAGGACAGGGGGCGACCTATGGCTACACCTTC. Its translation: CASSVGQGATYGYTF.

Many counts were recorded for this clonotype. The J gene is TRBJ1-3, the V gene TRBV12-3 or TRBV12-4; D gene uncertain. The V and J ends lost 3 bases and 0 bases respectively, with 12 bases between them. The CDR3 is 16 amino acids. The CDR3: CASSFYPYRSGNTIYF. CDR3 nucleotide sequence: TGTGCCAGCAGTTTTTATCCCTACCGCTCTGGAAACACCATATATTTT.

This rearrangement joins TRBV7-3 to TRBJ1-6, with 10 positions matching TRBD1. The germline V gene encodes CDR1 SGHTA and CDR2 FQGTGA. There are 14 residues in the CDR3. J lost 9 bases, V lost 5 bases, and 4 bases had no gene match. The CDR3 bases are TGTGCCAGCAGCCCGACAGGGGGCAGTTCACCCCTCCACTTT. Amino acid sequence: CASSPTGGSSPLHF.

The chain employs TRBV29-1 and TRBJ1-1; a weak D match, TRBD1 (5 bases). The CDR3 totals 16 residues. The ends were cut back, 4 bases at V and 0 bases at J, with 18 bases in the middle. Germline V gene data show CDR1 as SQVTM and CDR2 as ANQGSEA. CDR3 DNA sequence: TGCAGCGTTGTCTTGTGGGCAGGGATGATGAACACTGAAGCTTTCTTT. It specifies CSVVLWAGMMNTEAFF.

Comment on this clonotype: The germline gene is not matched at one end of the junction; a read error may be the cause. The chain carries TRBV4-1 and TRBJ2-1; 8 bases map to TRBD2. The CDR3 totals 17 residues. Per the germline V gene, CDR1 is MGHRA and CDR2 is YSYEKL. The CDR3 is CGSSQATTGGPYNEQFF. In DNA, the CDR3 is TGCGGCAGCAGCCAAGCAACGACGGGAGGGCCGTACAATGAGCAGTTCTTC.

The V and J genes are TRBV4-1 and TRBJ1-2; 8 nucleotides agree with TRBD1. Germline V lookup: CDR1 MGHRA, CDR2 YSYEKL. The CDR3 loop spans 17 amino acids. After removal of 6 bases from V and 4 bases from J, the junction contained 16 bases not matched to a gene. The CDR3 loop reads CASRAVFPQGAPYGYTF. The DNA of the CDR3 is TGCGCCAGCAGAGCAGTCTTTCCCCAGGGGGCGCCCTATGGCTACACCTTC.

At least ten counts were recorded for this clonotype. V gene TRBV7-6 combines with J gene TRBJ2-1, with D possibly being TRBD1 (5 bases). The CDR3 is 14 residues long. CDR1 and CDR2 from the germline V gene are SGHVS and FNYEAQ. V gave up 3 bases and J gave up 5 bases, with 11 bases separating them. The CDR3, as DNA: TGTGCCAGCAGCTTTGGGGCTACTGACAATGAGCAGTTCTTC. This encodes CASSFGATDNEQFF.

This clonotype was observed at least ten times. The chain combines TRBV20-1 with TRBJ2-3, with D perhaps TRBD1 (5 bases). CDR1 and CDR2 from the germline V gene are DFQATT and SNEGSKA (reference sequence). Between the trimmed V and J ends, which lost 3 bases and 2 bases, there was a span of 12 bases. This CDR3 has 14 amino acids. In nucleotides, the CDR3 is TGCAGTGCTAGCGTGGACATCTTCACAGATACGCAGTATTTT. Translating it yields CSASVDIFTDTQYF.

This clonotype was detected many times. The gene calls are TRBV11-2 and TRBJ2-7; 8 positions match TRBD1. With V trimmed by 0 bases and J by 6 bases, 4 bases remained unmatched. CDR1 is SGHAT and CDR2 is FQNNGV in the germline V gene. CDR3 length: 14 residues. CDR3 residues: CASSLETGVVEQYF. CDR3 DNA: TGTGCCAGCAGCTTAGAGACAGGGGTTGTCGAGCAGTACTTC.

This sequence joins TRBV10-2 and TRBJ2-7; D unresolved. CDR1 is WSHSY and CDR2 is SAAADI in the germline V gene. Trimming cost V 7 bases and J 6 bases, with 16 bases left between them. This CDR3 has 13 residues. In DNA, the CDR3 is TGCGCCAGCACCGAAGACTCCGCCGGCGAGCAGTACTTC. It translates to CASTEDSAGEQYF.

This clonotype has at least ten counts. This chain joins TRBV28 and TRBJ2-5; D is tentatively TRBD1 or TRBD2 (7 bases each). V dropped 5 bases and J dropped 5 bases, with 18 bases sitting between them. The CDR3 consists of 15 residues. Germline assignment: CDR1 MDHEN and CDR2 SYDVKM. The CDR3 nucleotides are TGTGCCAGCAGTCGGGGGGACAGCGTTGGGGAGACCCAGTACTTC. As protein: CASSRGDSVGETQYF.

The chain recombines TRBV7-3 with TRBJ1-4; D unresolved. Trimming took off 5 bases at V and 7 bases at J, with 20 bases between the two ends. This CDR3 has 16 residues. The V gene's germline CDR1 is SGHTA and CDR2 FQGTGA. The CDR3 DNA reads as TGTGCCAGCAGCGTAGGCCGGCAGCTAACGGTTGAAAAACTGTTTTTT. Protein sequence: CASSVGRQLTVEKLFF.

At least ten counts were recorded for this clonotype. This chain links TRBV30 with TRBJ2-7; no reliable D call. Trimming removed 0 bases from V and 2 bases from J, with 11 bases in between. CDR3 length: 14 residues. CDR1 is GTSNPN and CDR2 is SVGIG in the germline V gene (reference sequence). The CDR3 DNA follows: TGTGCCTGGAGTGTTGGTCGACCCCCCTACGAGCAGTACTTC. Translated: CAWSVGRPPYEQYF.

CDR3 region: CATSRHGHGGHGYTF. In DNA, the CDR3 is TGTGCCACCAGCAGACATGGACATGGGGGACATGGCTACACCTTC. The chain joins TRBV15 to TRBJ1-2; D possibly corresponds to TRBD1 (5 bases). This CDR3 has 15 residues. Germline V CDR1 and CDR2: LNHNV, YYDKDF (reference sequence). Trimming stripped 2 bases from V and 6 bases from J, with 16 bases between.

This clonotype was observed many times. This sequence joins TRBV12-3 or TRBV12-4 and TRBJ1-2; D might be TRBD1 (6 bases). V dropped 1 base and J dropped 0 bases, with 15 bases sitting between them. The length of the CDR3 is 17 residues. The CDR3 reads CASSLGAGEWTNYGYTF. The DNA for the CDR3 is TGTGCCAGCAGTTTAGGGGCAGGGGAGTGGACTAACTATGGCTACACCTTC.

This clonotype was observed a handful of times. Its ends do not fully match the called genes, so a read error is possible. This chain connects TRBV7-7 to TRBJ1-1; D unresolved. The CDR3 is 14 residues long. Germline CDR1 and CDR2: SSHAT and FNYEAQ (reference sequence). DNA of the CDR3: TGTGCTAGCAGCCCCACCCCCGGGAGCACTGAAGCTTTCTTT. Its translation: CASSPTPGSTEAFF.

The chain uses TRBV4-1 and TRBJ2-1; possibly TRBD1 or TRBD2 for D (5 bases each). Trimming took off 0 bases at V and 0 bases at J, with 6 bases between the two ends. Per germline, CDR1 MGHRA and CDR2 YSYEKL. This CDR3 has 15 amino acids. The CDR3 DNA reads TGCGCCAGCAGCCAAGAGGGGGACTCCTACAATGAGCAGTTCTTC. Its translation is CASSQEGDSYNEQFF.

The chain combines TRBV29-1 with TRBJ2-3; D ambiguous. Germline CDR1 reads SQVTM; CDR2 reads ANQGSEA. Trimming pared 3 bases from V and 2 bases from J, leaving 9 bases between. CDR3 length equals 13 residues. The chain's CDR3 is CSVDGRPTDTQYF. The DNA of the CDR3 is TGCAGCGTTGATGGCAGACCCACAGATACGCAGTATTTT.

This clonotype turned up a few times. The gene calls are TRBV13 and TRBJ2-7, with a tentative D call TRBD2 (5 bases). Germline assignment: CDR1 PRHDT and CDR2 FYEKMQ (reference sequence). Trimming pared 5 bases from V and 6 bases from J, leaving 17 bases between. The CDR3 totals 14 residues. The CDR3, as DNA: TGTGCCAGCAGCCCCAGCCTAGGAGCGGCCGAGCAGTACTTC. Its translation: CASSPSLGAAEQYF.